Presented here are 30 T cell receptor beta chains from one specimen sequenced in a study of blood T cell repertoires in COVID-19. Clones were read by immunoSEQ multiplex PCR, and TCRdb kept only the in-frame ones, dropping some. The sample includes hundreds of thousands of clones, around nine tenths seen only once; the top ten take approximately 9.3%. Sample: PBMCs or T cells enriched from blood (not recorded which). The receptors were sampled from a woman aged 50 to 65 who had recovered from COVID-19.

The chain has TRBV6-5 and TRBJ1-1; D possibly corresponds to TRBD1 (5 bases). Looked up from germline, CDR1 is MNHEY and CDR2 is SVGAGI. Trimming left V 8 bases short and J 4 bases short, with 11 bases between. The CDR3 covers 12 residues. The CDR3 loop reads CASAFRGTEAFF. In DNA form, the CDR3 reads TGTGCCAGCGCCTTTAGGGGCACTGAAGCTTTCTTT.

The CDR3 region is CASRRTGDSGNTIYF. The CDR3 nucleotides are TGTGCCAGCAGGCGGACAGGGGACTCTGGAAACACCATATATTTT. This chain joins TRBV6-5 and TRBJ1-3; 9 bases match TRBD1. Germline assignment: CDR1 MNHEY and CDR2 SVGAGI. This CDR3 comprises 15 residues. Unmatched junction bases numbered 3, after V lost 6 bases and J lost 0 bases.

This clone was observed once. The J gene is TRBJ1-2, the V gene TRBV2, with D perhaps matching TRBD1 (6 bases). V was trimmed by 6 bases and J by 8 bases, leaving 13 bases between them. From germline, CDR1 is SNHLY and CDR2 FYNNEI. The CDR3 consists of 12 residues. Here the CDR3 reads CASSPQGVGYTF. CDR3 nucleotides: TGTGCCAGCAGCCCACAGGGCGTCGGCTACACCTTC.

This clone was recorded only once. The rearrangement uses TRBV28 and TRBJ1-6; D call uncertain. This CDR3 spans 12 amino acids. Germline CDR1 is MDHEN and CDR2 is SYDVKM. Trimming shortened V by 7 bases and J by 5 bases, and 6 bases separated the two germline ends. The CDR3 DNA reads TGTGCCAGCAATTGGCATAATTCACCCCTCCACTTT. It specifies CASNWHNSPLHF.

The chain joins TRBV7-2 to TRBJ2-1, with D possibly being TRBD2 (5 bases). V was shortened by 2 bases and J by 8 bases, with 10 bases between the two germline ends. CDR1 and CDR2 from the germline V gene are SGHTA and FQGNSA. CDR3 length equals 13 residues. CDR3 bases: TGTGCCAGCAGCTTAAAGGGCGGGTATGAGCAGTTCTTC. Its protein product is CASSLKGGYEQFF. The variable domain in full, with the rest retrieved from reference TRBV7-2 and TRBJ2-1, is GAGVSQSPSNKVTEKGKDVELRCDPISGHTALYWYRQSLGQGLEFLIYFQGNSAPDKSGLPSDRFSAERTGGSVSTLTIQRTQQEDSAVYLCASSLKGGYEQFFGPGTRLTVL.

The chain employs TRBV3-1 (or the pseudogene TRBV3-2) and TRBJ1-1, with D uncertain. The ends were cut back, 2 bases at V and 4 bases at J, with 5 bases in the middle. Germline-derived CDR1 and CDR2 are LGHDT and YNNKEL (reference sequence). The CDR3 covers 12 residues. The CDR3 region is CASSQTVTEAFF. The CDR3 bases are TGTGCCAGCAGCCAAACGGTCACTGAAGCTTTCTTT.

The J gene is TRBJ1-5, the V gene TRBV9; D might be TRBD1 (5 bases). This CDR3 has 15 amino acids. Germline-derived CDR1 and CDR2 are SGDLS and YYNGEE. Trimming took off 3 bases at V and 4 bases at J, with 14 bases between the two ends. The CDR3 sequence is CASSAAPSGNQPQHF. CDR3 bases: TGTGCCAGCAGCGCAGCCCCTTCAGGGAATCAGCCCCAGCATTTT. The full variable domain, completed using reference TRBV9 and TRBJ1-5, is DSGVTQTPKHLITATGQRVTLRCSPRSGDLSVYWYQQSLDQGLQFLIQYYNGEERAKGNILERFSAQQFPDLHSELNLSSLELGDSALYFCASSAAPSGNQPQHFGDGTRLSIL.

This clone was seen just once. The chain employs TRBV7-6 and TRBJ2-7, with TRBD2 as a possible D gene (7 bases). V lost 5 bases and J 0 bases, leaving 17 bases between the germline ends. CDR1 and CDR2 from the germline V gene are SGHVS and FNYEAQ. The CDR3 has 16 amino acids. CDR3 in amino acids: CASSPRGGPSSYEQYF. The CDR3 DNA reads as TGTGCCAGCAGCCCCCGCGGGGGCCCCAGCTCCTACGAGCAGTACTTC.

The chain employs TRBV6-5 and TRBJ2-2, with D uncertain. CDR1 is MNHEY and CDR2 is SVGAGI in the germline V gene. Trimming removed 5 bases at V and 0 bases at J, with 10 bases between. The CDR3 runs to 15 residues. CDR3 nucleotides: TGTGCCAGCAGTCGGTCTGTCGCGAACACCGGGGAGCTGTTTTTT. This gives the protein CASSRSVANTGELFF.

J is TRBJ2-1 and V is TRBV5-1; 7 bases match TRBD2. This CDR3 contains 17 residues. Germline CDR1 and CDR2: SGHRS and YFSETQ. V trimming: 0 bases; J trimming: 4 bases; junction bases outside the gene matches: 10. The CDR3 loop is CASSLEVPGGPYNEQFF. The DNA of the CDR3 is TGCGCCAGCAGCTTGGAAGTTCCGGGGGGTCCTTACAATGAGCAGTTCTTC. The complete variable domain, with remaining parts taken from reference TRBV5-1 and TRBJ2-1, reads KAGVTQTPRYLIKTRGQQVTLSCSPISGHRSVSWYQQTPGQGLQFLFEYFSETQRNKGNFPGRFSGRQFSNSRSEMNVSTLELGDSALYLCASSLEVPGGPYNEQFFGPGTRLTVL.

V is TRBV4-2 and J is TRBJ1-5; tentatively, D is TRBD1 (5 bases). The V gene's germline CDR1 is LGHNA and CDR2 YNFKEQ. CDR3 length: 15 residues. Trimming took off 1 base at V and 4 bases at J, with 11 bases between the two ends. This chain's CDR3 is CASSQVDSINQPQHF. CDR3 sequence (DNA): TGTGCCAGCAGCCAAGTTGACAGTATTAATCAGCCCCAGCATTTT.

The chain uses TRBV10-3 and TRBJ2-1, with TRBD1 matching over 10 bases. V was pared by 6 bases and J by 9 bases, with 11 bases of the junction left unmatched. The germline V gene has CDR1 ENHRY and CDR2 SYGVKD. The CDR3 covers 15 residues. CDR3: CAISGGQGKDSEQFF. CDR3 sequence (DNA): TGTGCCATCAGCGGGGGACAGGGGAAGGATAGTGAGCAGTTCTTC.

The chain couples TRBV6-5 to TRBJ1-4; D may be TRBD1 (6 bases). Per germline, CDR1 MNHEY and CDR2 SVGAGI. The length of the CDR3 is 15 residues. Trimming left V 6 bases short and J 0 bases short, with 11 bases between. Here the CDR3 DNA reads TGTGCCAGCAGAGGGGGAGTTGCAACTAATGAAAAACTGTTTTTT. This codes for CASRGGVATNEKLFF.

This clone was counted a single time. The chain has TRBV30 and TRBJ2-4; tentative D call: TRBD2 (7 bases). The V gene's germline CDR1 is GTSNPN and CDR2 SVGIG (reference sequence). Between the trimmed V and J ends, which lost 5 bases and 5 bases, there was a span of 16 bases. This CDR3 contains 14 residues. CDR3 bases: TGTGCCTGGGAGTTGGGGGGGCCGGAAAACATTCAGTACTTC. Translated: CAWELGGPENIQYF.

V is TRBV9 and J is TRBJ2-1; tentative D call: TRBD2 (6 bases). The CDR3 is 17 amino acids. Germline V CDR1 and CDR2: SGDLS, YYNGEE. The ends were cut back, 0 bases at V and 0 bases at J, with 13 bases in the middle. For the CDR3, the DNA is TGTGCCAGCAGCGTAGCGTGGAGGGCAGACTCCTACAATGAGCAGTTCTTC. Its protein product is CASSVAWRADSYNEQFF. The full variable domain, its missing parts supplied by reference TRBV9 and TRBJ2-1, is DSGVTQTPKHLITATGQRVTLRCSPRSGDLSVYWYQQSLDQGLQFLIQYYNGEERAKGNILERFSAQQFPDLHSELNLSSLELGDSALYFCASSVAWRADSYNEQFFGPGTRLTVL.

This rearrangement joins TRBV24-1 to TRBJ1-1; possible D gene TRBD1, 6 bases. Germline-derived CDR1 and CDR2 are KGHDR and SFDVKD. Trimming shortened V by 1 base and J by 0 bases, and 14 bases separated the two germline ends. This CDR3 has 17 amino acids. CDR3 protein: CATSDFCGQLMNTEAFF. The DNA for the CDR3 is TGTGCCACCAGTGATTTTTGTGGACAGCTCATGAACACTGAAGCTTTCTTT.

The J gene is TRBJ1-2, the V gene TRBV9; 7 bases match TRBD1. The germline gives CDR1 SGDLS, CDR2 YYNGEE. Trimming removed 4 bases from V and 6 bases from J; junction bases left unmatched: 12. This CDR3 is built from 15 residues. CDR3 residues: CASSPPLWTGNGYTF. DNA for the CDR3: TGTGCCAGCAGCCCCCCTTTATGGACAGGCAATGGCTACACCTTC.

V is TRBV5-1 and J is TRBJ1-2; D is possibly TRBD1 (5 bases). Trimming stripped 0 bases from V and 4 bases from J, with 10 bases between. Germline V gives CDR1 SGHRS, CDR2 YFSETQ. The CDR3 covers 14 residues. The CDR3 reads CASSLVQGTYGYTF. CDR3 nucleotides: TGCGCCAGCAGCTTGGTGCAGGGCACCTATGGCTACACCTTC.

This clone was observed a single time. The V gene is TRBV27, the J gene TRBJ1-1; 8 bases align to TRBD1. V gave up 0 bases and J gave up 9 bases; unmatched junction bases: 9. The CDR3 runs to 15 residues. CDR1 is MNHEY and CDR2 is SMNVEV in the germline V gene (reference sequence). The CDR3 bases are TGTGCCAGCAGTTTATCGGGACAGGACGTACTGAAAGCTTTCTTT. Translation gives CASSLSGQDVLKAFF.

The chain carries TRBV3-1 (or the pseudogene TRBV3-2) and TRBJ1-1; D is perhaps TRBD1 (5 bases). Germline assignment: CDR1 LGHDT and CDR2 YNNKEL (reference sequence). Deletions cut 9 bases from V and 3 bases from J, with 8 bases between. This CDR3 has 11 residues. The CDR3 loop is CASTGYTEAFF. Written as DNA, the CDR3 is TGTGCCAGTACAGGTTACACTGAAGCTTTCTTT.

The chain combines TRBV4-3 with TRBJ1-3, with D possibly being TRBD1 (5 bases). The CDR3 consists of 17 residues. Looked up from germline, CDR1 is LGHNA and CDR2 is YSLEER. Trimming took off 4 bases at V and 4 bases at J, with 20 bases between the two ends. CDR3 loop: CASSRQWGSEVGNTIYF. The CDR3, as DNA: TGCGCCAGCAGCCGCCAGTGGGGCAGCGAAGTGGGAAACACCATATATTTT.

The J gene is TRBJ1-2, the V gene TRBV4-1, with 8 bases fitting TRBD1. Germline V lookup: CDR1 MGHRA, CDR2 YSYEKL. J was trimmed by 5 bases and V by 1 base; bases with no gene match: 3. CDR3 length: 14 amino acids. This CDR3 reads CASSQAGQAYGYTF. CDR3 DNA: TGCGCCAGCAGCCAAGCGGGACAGGCTTATGGCTACACCTTC.

J is TRBJ1-4 and V is TRBV15; 12 bases line up with TRBD1. This CDR3 is built from 15 residues. V was clipped by 3 bases and J by 8 bases; unmatched bases: 4. Per germline, CDR1 LNHNV and CDR2 YYDKDF (reference sequence). The CDR3 DNA follows: TGTGCCACCAGCAGTGGGACAGGGGGCAACGAAAAACTGTTTTTT. As protein: CATSSGTGGNEKLFF.

This chain connects TRBV30 to TRBJ1-3, with D possibly being TRBD1 (5 bases). V lost 0 bases, J lost 4 bases, and 13 bases lay in between. Per germline, CDR1 GTSNPN and CDR2 SVGIG (reference sequence). The CDR3 has 15 amino acids. The CDR3 sequence: CAWSVRRVEGNTIYF. The CDR3 DNA reads as TGTGCCTGGAGTGTTCGCAGGGTAGAAGGAAACACCATATATTTT.

This chain links TRBV9 with TRBJ2-7, with a weak D call TRBD1 (6 bases). The CDR3 consists of 19 residues. V was cut by 6 bases and J by 0 bases, with 28 bases left in between. Germline CDR1 SGDLS, CDR2 YYNGEE. CDR3 nucleotide sequence: TGTGCCAGCACCCTGACTCTGGCCCCACGGGACATAAACTCCTACGAGCAGTACTTC. Protein product: CASTLTLAPRDINSYEQYF.

DNA of the CDR3: TGTGCCAGCAGCGTAGGGCAGACTACTGGGGCCAACGTCCTGACTTTC. Translating gives CASSVGQTTGANVLTF. This chain joins TRBV9 and TRBJ2-6, with D perhaps TRBD2 (5 bases). V lost 0 bases and J lost 2, with 9 bases in between. Germline-derived CDR1 and CDR2 are SGDLS and YYNGEE. The CDR3 runs to 16 residues.

The chain couples TRBV4-1 to TRBJ1-3, with a possible D match to TRBD1 (6 bases). The germline V gene has CDR1 MGHRA and CDR2 YSYEKL. Trimming cost V 5 bases and J 0 bases, with 20 bases left between them. The length of the CDR3 is 18 residues. The CDR3 coding sequence is TGCGCCAGCAGCATACGTAAGGGGGATAGAATCTCTGGAAACACCATATATTTT. This encodes CASSIRKGDRISGNTIYF.

This clone showed up just once. V usage is TRBV5-1 and J usage is TRBJ1-2; D gene ambiguous. Germline CDR1 and CDR2: SGHRS and YFSETQ. The CDR3 extends over 15 amino acids. The V end lost 1 base, the J end lost 2 bases, and 12 bases lay between the germline ends. The chain's CDR3 is CASSLTDPLNYGYTF. The CDR3 DNA is TGCGCCAGCAGCTTGACAGACCCTCTCAACTATGGCTACACCTTC.

V is TRBV7-8 and J is TRBJ2-6; TRBD1 might be the D (6 bases). There are 18 residues in the CDR3. CDR1 and CDR2 from the germline V gene are SGHVS and FQNEAQ. Trimming cost V 2 bases and J 0 bases, with 14 bases left between them. This CDR3 reads CASSLLGRTVSGANVLTF. As DNA, the CDR3 is TGTGCCAGCAGCTTATTGGGCAGGACAGTCTCTGGGGCCAACGTCCTGACTTTC. The full variable domain, completed using reference TRBV7-8 and TRBJ2-6, is GAGVSQSPRYKVAKRGQDVALRCDPISGHVSLFWYQQALGQGPEFLTYFQNEAQLDKSGLPSDRFFAERPEGSVSTLKIQRTQQEDSAVYLCASSLLGRTVSGANVLTFGAGSRLTVL.

For this clone: Its ends do not fully match the called genes, so a read error is possible. The identical CDR3 is also encoded by other nucleotide sequences in the sample. The genes are TRBV5-1 and TRBJ1-1, with 8 bases identical to TRBD1. This CDR3 spans 14 amino acids. The V gene's germline CDR1 is SGHRS and CDR2 YFSETQ. The CDR3 region has the DNA TGCGCTAGCAGCTGGCTGGACAGGGACACTGAAGCTTTCTTT. This translates into CASSWLDRDTEAFF.